This T cell receptor beta chain was recorded in a study of tumor-infiltrating lymphocytes in oesophageal squamous cell carcinoma (dated by TCRdb to about 2016). In this sample, this clonotype turned up a few times. Its antigen remains unidentified. No quality values exist for individual bases; no much larger clone is one base distant. The CDR3 measures 16 amino acids from cysteine to phenylalanine. Only the CDR3 DNA stays, 48 bases, in frame from base 1. From V the trimming removes 3 bases and from J it removes 5 bases, while the gene matches leave 7 bases of the junction unaccounted for. CDR1 and CDR2, per the germline V gene, are SGHTA and FQGNSA. The method was PCR. Sequencing took place on an Illumina HiSeq 2000. Clones were called with MiXCR by TCRdb after fastp trimmed the public reads at Q25, and only in-frame beta chains were retained. CDR3 protein duplicates are merged, each entry listing the most common genes and DNA. This sample holds roughly 17,000 distinct CDR3 sequences; 45% to 50% were observed only once. The ten largest make up 23% of the sample.

The TCR originated in a male donor with esophageal squamous cell carcinoma. The rearrangement combines TRBV7-2 with TRBJ1-3; TRBD1 aligns with 10 central bases. The sample was esophageal tumor tissue. At the DNA level, the sequence is TGTGCCAGCAGCTTCCGTCGACAGGGGGCAAGAAACACCATATATTTT. This translates into CASSFRRQGARNTIYF.